This entry lists 21 T cell receptor beta chains sequenced from one sample in a study of human T cells and chemical hapten exposure. The time point is: patch test 1, 2 weeks after DPC sensitization. Documented treatment: therapeutic diphenylcyclopropenone sensitization with weekly scalp DPC. TCRdb reprocessed the RACE reads with MiXCR, giving one entry per CDR3 protein. The sample has fewer than 150,000 distinct CDR3 sequences; 12% to 15% are singletons. The material was whole blood, obtained in connection with sensitization to the hapten diphenylcyclopropenone (DPC). These receptor sequences come from a man between 18 and 29 years old with alopecia areata. Some clones in this sample may be carry-over from other donors' samples.

This rearrangement joins TRBV7-6 to TRBJ2-5, with 10 bases matching TRBD2. Trimming took 3 bases from V and 5 from J; bases not matched to a gene: 6. Looked up from germline, CDR1 is SGHVS and CDR2 is FNYEAQ. This CDR3 has 15 amino acids. DNA for the CDR3: TGTGCCAGCAGCTTTAGGGCTAGCGGGGGTGAGACCCAGTACTTC. Translated, it gives CASSFRASGGETQYF.

This clonotype was counted a few times. The chain recombines TRBV7-6 with TRBJ2-3; weak D call: TRBD1 (5 bases). Germline V gene data show CDR1 as SGHVS and CDR2 as FNYEAQ. The CDR3 sequence is 16 residues long. Trimming removed 5 bases at V and 0 bases at J, with 15 bases between. The CDR3 here is CASSPWTRSSTDTQYF. DNA of the CDR3: TGTGCCAGCAGCCCGTGGACACGCTCTAGCACAGATACGCAGTATTTT.

This clonotype showed up just a few times. The chain couples TRBV29-1 to TRBJ2-7; D may be TRBD1 (5 bases). This CDR3 is built from 12 residues. CDR1 SQVTM and CDR2 ANQGSEA come from the germline V gene. With 4 bases removed from V and 0 bases from J, the gap between germline ends came to 7 bases. The CDR3 DNA is TGCAGCGTTGCAACAGGCTCCTACGAGCAGTACTTC. The encoded protein is CSVATGSYEQYF.

This sequence joins TRBV4-2 and TRBJ1-2, with D perhaps TRBD1 (6 bases). The CDR3 is made up of 16 amino acids. Germline V gene lookup returns CDR1 LGHNA and CDR2 YNFKEQ. V lost 0 bases to trimming and J lost 4 bases, with 15 bases between them. Here the CDR3 DNA reads TGTGCCAGCAGCCAAGATTTGACAGGCAATGCCTATGGCTACACCTTC. This sequence encodes CASSQDLTGNAYGYTF.

The chain combines TRBV25-1 with TRBJ1-2; D perhaps matches TRBD1 (6 bases). Trimming cost V 8 bases and J 0 bases, with 10 bases left between them. The CDR3 consists of 13 residues. Germline lookup yields CDR1 MGHDK and CDR2 SYGVNS. The CDR3, as DNA: TGTGCCAGCTCCGGGACACCTAACTATGGCTACACCTTC. Amino acid sequence: CASSGTPNYGYTF.

This clonotype was detected a few times. As DNA, the CDR3 is TGTGCCAGCAGCGACAGCCAAATGAACACTGAAGCTTTCTTT. Its protein product is CASSDSQMNTEAFF. The chain has TRBV9 and TRBJ1-1; D is undetermined. The CDR3 length is 14 residues. Trimming left V 3 bases short and J 0 bases short, with 9 bases between. CDR1 is SGDLS, CDR2 YYNGEE, per germline.

The V and J genes are TRBV3-1 and TRBJ1-6; D unresolved. CDR3 length equals 17 residues. Germline V gene lookup returns CDR1 LGHDT and CDR2 YNNKEL (reference sequence). Trimming removed 0 bases at V and 1 base at J, with 10 bases between. In DNA, the CDR3 is TGTGCCAGCAGCCAAGACGCCAGCAGGTCCTATAATTCACCCCTCCACTTT. Its protein is CASSQDASRSYNSPLHF.

This clonotype turned up a few times. This chain joins TRBV11-2 and TRBJ2-3, with TRBD2 matching 10 bases. Germline loops: CDR1 SGHAT, CDR2 FQNNGV. The CDR3 length is 16 residues. The junction had 5 bases not matched to a gene; V was cut back by 3 bases and J by 2 bases. CDR3 sequence (DNA): TGTGCCAGCAGCTTTCGGACTAGCGGATTCACAGATACGCAGTATTTT. Its protein product is CASSFRTSGFTDTQYF.

The gene calls are TRBV6-1 and TRBJ1-4; no clear D gene. V lost 4 bases and J 7 bases, leaving 13 bases between the germline ends. Germline values: CDR1 MNHNS, CDR2 SASEGT. The CDR3 runs to 14 residues. CDR3 sequence (DNA): TGTGCCAGCAGTGTCAGGTCTTCGGGTGAAAAACTGTTTTTT. Translation gives CASSVRSSGEKLFF.

This clonotype was seen only a few times. The chain uses TRBV5-5 and TRBJ2-2, with 9 bases that match TRBD2. Germline V gene data show CDR1 as SGHKS and CDR2 as YYEKEE (reference sequence). V lost 2 bases to trimming and J lost 4 bases; unmatched junction nucleotides: 6. This CDR3 spans 16 amino acids. The CDR3 bases are TGTGCCAGCAGCTTTAATCCGGGACTAGCCACCGGGGAGCTGTTTTTT. Encoded protein: CASSFNPGLATGELFF.

In its sample, this clonotype was seen many times. The chain employs TRBV6-5 and TRBJ1-6, with D perhaps TRBD1 (5 bases). The CDR3 consists of 15 residues. With 2 bases removed from V and 10 bases from J, the gap between germline ends came to 15 bases. Germline V lookup: CDR1 MNHEY, CDR2 SVGAGI. CDR3 sequence: CASSYLSGLGSPLHF. The CDR3 nucleotides are TGTGCCAGCAGTTACCTTTCAGGGTTAGGGTCACCCCTCCACTTT.

This clonotype has more than one count but fewer than ten. V gene TRBV6-2 or TRBV6-3 combines with J gene TRBJ2-5; 10 bases are shared with TRBD1. Germline CDR1 is MNHEY and CDR2 is SVGEGT. V lost 8 bases and J lost 4; bases outside the gene matches: 10. The CDR3 covers 15 residues. The CDR3 loop reads CASEGTGEIGETQYF. The CDR3 bases are TGTGCCAGCGAGGGGACAGGGGAAATCGGAGAGACCCAGTACTTC.

In its sample, this clonotype was seen a few times. This chain uses TRBV7-2 with TRBJ1-4; a weak D match, TRBD1 (5 bases). The CDR3 runs to 13 residues. CDR1 and CDR2 (germline): SGHTA, FQGNSA. The V end lost 2 bases, the J end lost 8 bases, and 9 bases lay between the germline ends. The CDR3 here is CASSLRYREKLFF. CDR3 in DNA: TGTGCCAGCAGCTTAAGGTACAGGGAAAAACTGTTTTTT.

The chain is built from TRBV10-1 and TRBJ2-7, with 7 bases identical to TRBD1. V dropped 7 bases and J dropped 0; count of bases not matched to a gene: 3. The CDR3 covers 13 residues. Germline assignment: CDR1 WNHNN and CDR2 SYGVQD (reference sequence). As DNA, the CDR3 is TGCGCCAGCACCGGGACAGACTCCTACGAGCAGTACTTC. Translating it yields CASTGTDSYEQYF.

To note about this clonotype: A read error is likely, as this CDR3 ends without the conserved phenylalanine or tryptophan. Because the CDR3's place on the DNA is in doubt, the DNA is left out and the CDR3 is given as listed by TCRdb. CDR3: CASSQIWT. This chain joins TRBV4-2 and TRBJ2-1. With termini counted, the CDR3 has 8 amino acids. Germline V gives CDR1 LGHNA, CDR2 YNFKEQ.

A few counts support this clonotype. The chain employs TRBV7-9 and TRBJ1-3; the D is unclear. V was pared by 0 bases and J by 1 base, with 1 base between. Looked up from germline, CDR1 is SEHNR and CDR2 is FQNEAQ (reference sequence). The CDR3 contains 13 residues. The CDR3 DNA reads TGTGCCAGCAGCTTAGCTTCTGGAAACACCATATATTTT. Its protein is CASSLASGNTIYF.

The genes are TRBV6-5 and TRBJ1-1; D is perhaps TRBD1 (5 bases). Trimming removed 5 bases from V and 2 bases from J, with 15 bases in between. CDR1 MNHEY and CDR2 SVGAGI come from the germline V gene. This CDR3 region has 15 residues. DNA of the CDR3: TGTGCCAGCAGTGGAATAAGTGGGGCTAACACTGAAGCTTTCTTT. Protein product: CASSGISGANTEAFF.

This clonotype has just a few counts. The V gene is TRBV5-8, the J gene TRBJ1-5, with 9 bases aligning to TRBD1. V lost 4 bases to trimming and J lost 3 bases; unmatched junction nucleotides: 5. This CDR3 is built from 15 residues. Germline assignment: CDR1 SGHTS and CDR2 YDEGEE. The CDR3 is CASSGGQGYNQPQHF. The CDR3 DNA reads as TGTGCCAGCAGCGGGGGACAGGGATACAATCAGCCCCAGCATTTT.

In this sample, this clonotype turned up many times. The chain's CDR3 is CASSNRGGSYNEQFF. The CDR3 DNA sequence: TGTGCCAGCAGCAACAGGGGGGGATCCTACAATGAGCAGTTCTTC. The chain carries TRBV7-6 and TRBJ2-1; weak D call: TRBD1 (8 bases). Germline-derived CDR1 and CDR2 are SGHVS and FNYEAQ. V lost 5 bases and J lost 1, with 12 bases in between. The length of the CDR3 is 15 residues.

This clonotype was seen ten or more times. The rearrangement uses TRBV7-9 and TRBJ1-6; D ambiguous. Germline V lookup: CDR1 SEHNR, CDR2 FQNEAQ (reference sequence). The CDR3 spans 13 residues. With 1 base removed from V and 9 bases from J, the gap between germline ends came to 7 bases. The CDR3, as DNA: TGTGCCAGCAGCTTAGACGGCGGTTCACCCCTCCACTTT. This encodes CASSLDGGSPLHF.

The rearrangement joins TRBV6-5 to TRBJ1-4; D possibly corresponds to TRBD1 (5 bases). The CDR3 sequence is 16 residues long. Germline V gene lookup returns CDR1 MNHEY and CDR2 SVGAGI. Trimming removed 5 bases from V and 0 bases from J, with 13 bases in between. CDR3 protein: CASSRAKGATNEKLFF. As DNA, the CDR3 is TGTGCCAGCAGTCGCGCTAAAGGGGCAACTAATGAAAAACTGTTTTTT.